This T cell receptor beta chain is from a study of technical replicates of blood from a handful of donors. Germline CDR1 is MNHNY and CDR2 is SVGAGI (reference sequence). CDR3 length: 15 residues. V was trimmed by 0 bases and J by 14 bases, leaving 21 bases between them. The table came from immunoSEQ multiplex PCR; TCRdb's copy has only in-frame clones and leaves some out. The data show fewer than 20,000 clones, 70% to 85% seen once. This sequence joins TRBV6-6 and TRBJ2-3; D might be TRBD1 (6 bases). This TCR was recovered from a human donor in good health. Some clones in this sample may be carry-over from other donors' samples. The sequenced sample was PBMCs. CDR3 DNA sequence: TGTGCCAGCAGTTACTCGATCCCCGCGGACAGCTTGTGGTATTTT. It translates to CASSYSIPADSLWYF.